This T cell receptor beta chain stems from a study of vaccination and CD4 T cells after COVID-19. About the study: In the control cultures, a CEFX pool, an HIV-1 Nef pool, or no peptide was supplied.

Treatment denoted: approximately 10-day PBMC culture with coronavirus spike peptide pools or control peptides (ViraFEST assay). Losses at the gene ends were 0 bases for V and 1 base for J; bases not matched to a gene: 8. CDR3 length equals 17 residues. Germline values: CDR1 SGHTA, CDR2 FQGNSA. Remarks on this clonotype: What it binds is unknown.

With the Oncomine TCR Beta short-read assay, DNA from cultured CD4+ T cells was sequenced. TCRdb itself ran the PCR reads through MiXCR, one entry per CDR3 protein. The repertoire holds about 21,000 distinct CDR3 sequences, with about 61% as singletons. Material for sequencing was CD4+ T cells from blood, cultured in vitro. The genes are TRBV7-2 and TRBJ1-2; 7 positions agree with TRBD1. This clonotype originated in a human donor who had recovered from COVID-19. DNA for the CDR3: TGTGCCAGCAGCTTAGCCGGGGGACAGTTCAATAACTATGGCTACACCTTC. Encoded protein: CASSLAGGQFNNYGYTF. Variable domain in full (rest from reference TRBV7-2 and TRBJ1-2): GAGVSQSPSNKVTEKGKDVELRCDPISGHTALYWYRQSLGQGLEFLIYFQGNSAPDKSGLPSDRFSAERTGGSVSTLTIQRTQQEDSAVYLCASSLAGGQFNNYGYTFGSGTRLTVV.